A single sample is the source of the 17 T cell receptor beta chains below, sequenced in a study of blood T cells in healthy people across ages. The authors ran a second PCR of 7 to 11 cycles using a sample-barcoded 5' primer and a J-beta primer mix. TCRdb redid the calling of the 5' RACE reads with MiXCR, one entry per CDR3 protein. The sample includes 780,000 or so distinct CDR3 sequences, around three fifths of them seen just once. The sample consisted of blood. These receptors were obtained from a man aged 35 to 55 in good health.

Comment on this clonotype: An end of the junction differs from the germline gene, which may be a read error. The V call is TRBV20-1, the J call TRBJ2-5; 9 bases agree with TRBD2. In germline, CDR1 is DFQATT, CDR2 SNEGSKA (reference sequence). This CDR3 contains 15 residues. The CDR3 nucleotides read TGCAGTGCGCCGACTAGCGGTGGGCTAGTAGAGACCCGGTACTTC. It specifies CSAPTSGGLVETRYF.

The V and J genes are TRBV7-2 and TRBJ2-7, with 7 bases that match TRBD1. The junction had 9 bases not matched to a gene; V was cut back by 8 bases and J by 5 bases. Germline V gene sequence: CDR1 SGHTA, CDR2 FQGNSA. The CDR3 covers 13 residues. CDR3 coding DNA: TGTGCCAGCGCGGACAGGTTTTTCGACGAGCAGTACTTC. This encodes CASADRFFDEQYF.

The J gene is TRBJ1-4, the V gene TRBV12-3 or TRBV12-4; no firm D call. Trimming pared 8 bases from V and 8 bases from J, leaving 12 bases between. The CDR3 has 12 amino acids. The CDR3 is CASALGGEKLFF. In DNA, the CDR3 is TGTGCCAGCGCATTAGGAGGCGAAAAACTGTTTTTT.

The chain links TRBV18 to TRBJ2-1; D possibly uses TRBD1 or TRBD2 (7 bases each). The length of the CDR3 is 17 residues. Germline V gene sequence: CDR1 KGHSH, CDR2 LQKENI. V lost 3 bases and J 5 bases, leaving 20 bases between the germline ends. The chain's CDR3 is CASSPQGGLAANNEQFF. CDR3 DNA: TGTGCCAGCTCACCTCAGGGGGGGCTAGCGGCCAACAATGAGCAGTTCTTC.

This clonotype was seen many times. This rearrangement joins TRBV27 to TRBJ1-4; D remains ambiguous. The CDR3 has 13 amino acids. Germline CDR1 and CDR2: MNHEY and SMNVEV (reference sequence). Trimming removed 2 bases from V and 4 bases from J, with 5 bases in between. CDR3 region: CASSLIFNEKLFF. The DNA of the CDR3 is TGTGCCAGCAGTTTAATTTTTAATGAAAAACTGTTTTTT.

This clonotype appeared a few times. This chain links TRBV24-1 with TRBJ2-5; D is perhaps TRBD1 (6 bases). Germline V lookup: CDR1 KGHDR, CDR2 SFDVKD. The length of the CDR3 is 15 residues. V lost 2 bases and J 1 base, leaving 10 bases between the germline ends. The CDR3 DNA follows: TGTGCCACCAGTGATTCAGGACAGACCCAAGAGACCCAGTACTTC. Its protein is CATSDSGQTQETQYF.

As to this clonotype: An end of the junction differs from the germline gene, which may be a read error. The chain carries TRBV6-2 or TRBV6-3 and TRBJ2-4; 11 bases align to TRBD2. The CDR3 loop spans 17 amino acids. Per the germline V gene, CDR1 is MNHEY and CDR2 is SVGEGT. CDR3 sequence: CASSRGLAEVAKDIQYF. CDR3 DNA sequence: TGTGCCAGCAGTAGGGGACTAGCGGAAGTAGCCAAAGACATTCAGTACTTC.

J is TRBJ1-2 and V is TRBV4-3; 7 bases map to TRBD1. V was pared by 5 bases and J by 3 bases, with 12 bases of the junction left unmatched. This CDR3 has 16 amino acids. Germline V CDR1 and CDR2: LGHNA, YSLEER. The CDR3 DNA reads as TGCGCCAGCAGCGCCCCCGCAGGGGGTCAGTACTATGGCTACACCTTC. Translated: CASSAPAGGQYYGYTF.

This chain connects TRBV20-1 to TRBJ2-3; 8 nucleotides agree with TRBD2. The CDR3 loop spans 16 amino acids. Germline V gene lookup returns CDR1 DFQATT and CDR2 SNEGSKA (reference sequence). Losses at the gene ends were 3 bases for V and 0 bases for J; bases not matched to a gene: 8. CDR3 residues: CSASPPGLESTDTQYF. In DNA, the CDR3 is TGCAGTGCTAGCCCCCCGGGACTAGAGAGCACAGATACGCAGTATTTT.

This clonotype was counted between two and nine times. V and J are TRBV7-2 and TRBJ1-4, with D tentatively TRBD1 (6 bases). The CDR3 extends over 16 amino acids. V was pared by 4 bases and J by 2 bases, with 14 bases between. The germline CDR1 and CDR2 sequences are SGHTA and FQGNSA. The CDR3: CASSSPPQGTNEKLFF. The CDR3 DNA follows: TGTGCCAGCAGCTCGCCACCGCAGGGGACTAATGAAAAACTGTTTTTT.

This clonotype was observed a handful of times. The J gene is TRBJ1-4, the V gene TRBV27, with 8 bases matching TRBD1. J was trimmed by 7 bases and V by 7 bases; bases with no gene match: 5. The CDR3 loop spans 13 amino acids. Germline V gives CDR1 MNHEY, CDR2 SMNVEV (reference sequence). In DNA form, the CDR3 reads TGTGCCAGCAAGGACAGGGAAGGTGAAAAACTGTTTTTT. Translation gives CASKDREGEKLFF. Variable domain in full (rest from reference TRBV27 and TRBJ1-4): EAQVTQNPRYLITVTGKKLTVTCSQNMNHEYMSWYRQDPGLGLRQIYYSMNVEVTDKGDVPEGYKVSRKEKRNFPLILESPSPNQTSLYFCASKDREGEKLFFGSGTQLSVL.

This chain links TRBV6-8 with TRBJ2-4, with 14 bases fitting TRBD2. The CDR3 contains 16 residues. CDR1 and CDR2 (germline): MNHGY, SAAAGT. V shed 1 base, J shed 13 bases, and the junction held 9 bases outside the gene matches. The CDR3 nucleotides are TGTGCCAGCAGTTACTGGACTAGCGGGGGGTACAATGAGCAGTACTTC. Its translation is CASSYWTSGGYNEQYF.

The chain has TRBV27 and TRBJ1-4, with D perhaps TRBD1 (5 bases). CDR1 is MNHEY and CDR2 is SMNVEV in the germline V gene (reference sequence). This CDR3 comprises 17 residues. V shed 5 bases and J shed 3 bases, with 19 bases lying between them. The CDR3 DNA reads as TGTGCCAGCAGTAACGAAACCCAGGGCCGGTCTAATGAAAAACTGTTTTTT. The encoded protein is CASSNETQGRSNEKLFF.

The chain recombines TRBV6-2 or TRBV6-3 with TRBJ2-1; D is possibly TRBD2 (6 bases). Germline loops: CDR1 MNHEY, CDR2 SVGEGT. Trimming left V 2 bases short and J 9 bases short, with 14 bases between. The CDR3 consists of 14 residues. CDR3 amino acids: CASSYIAAESEQFF. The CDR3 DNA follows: TGTGCCAGCAGTTACATAGCGGCAGAGAGTGAGCAGTTCTTC.

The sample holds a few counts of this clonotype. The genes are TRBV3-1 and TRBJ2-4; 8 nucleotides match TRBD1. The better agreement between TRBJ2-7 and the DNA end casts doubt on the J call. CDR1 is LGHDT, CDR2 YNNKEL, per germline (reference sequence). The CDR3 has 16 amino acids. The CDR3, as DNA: TGTGCCAGCAGCCACCTAGGGGGACAGGTGCACTACGAGCAGTACTTC. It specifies CASSHLGGQVHYEQYF.

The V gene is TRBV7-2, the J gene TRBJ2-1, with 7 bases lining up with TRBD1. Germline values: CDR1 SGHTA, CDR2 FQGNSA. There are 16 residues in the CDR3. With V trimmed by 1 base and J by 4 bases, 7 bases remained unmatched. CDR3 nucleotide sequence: TGTGCCAGCAGCTTAGGAATAGGACAGGCGTACAATGAGCAGTTCTTC. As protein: CASSLGIGQAYNEQFF. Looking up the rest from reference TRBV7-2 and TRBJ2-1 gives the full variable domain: GAGVSQSPSNKVTEKGKDVELRCDPISGHTALYWYRQSLGQGLEFLIYFQGNSAPDKSGLPSDRFSAERTGGSVSTLTIQRTQQEDSAVYLCASSLGIGQAYNEQFFGPGTRLTVL.

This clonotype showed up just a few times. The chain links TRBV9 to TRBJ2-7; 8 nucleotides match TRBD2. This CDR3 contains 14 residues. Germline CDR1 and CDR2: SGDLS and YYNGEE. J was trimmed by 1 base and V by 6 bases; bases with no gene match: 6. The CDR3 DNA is TGTGCCAGCAACGCCGGGGGGGAGTCCTACGAGCAGTACTTC. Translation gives CASNAGGESYEQYF.